This entry features one TCR beta chain sequence. Its antigen remains unknown. The sample belongs to a study of siplizumab effects on memory and regulatory T cells. Whole-study findings and limits: Alloreactive sequences from unstimulated CD4+ memory cells fell significantly with siplizumab. Apparently more diverse than memory cells, naive T cells also seemed major alloresponse contributors. To unstimulated subsets, only a minor fraction of alloreactive clones could be mapped.

Germline CDR1 is MNHEY and CDR2 is SMNVEV (reference sequence). Between the trimmed V and J ends, which lost 6 bases and 5 bases, there was a span of 11 bases. The CDR3 loop spans 12 amino acids. Some clones are missing from TCRdb's copy, which holds only in-frame ones; the method was immunoSEQ multiplex PCR. The repertoire consists of around 100,000 clones, with about 91% occurring once and the leading ten covering 0.14% to 0.15%. Sequenced sample: CD4+ T cells sorted from blood. The chain links TRBV27 to TRBJ2-7; no reliable D call. The TCR sequence derives from a human donor in good health. The CDR3 region has the DNA TGTGCCAGCAGACTTCTATTCCACGAGCAGTACTTC. This gives the protein CASRLLFHEQYF.